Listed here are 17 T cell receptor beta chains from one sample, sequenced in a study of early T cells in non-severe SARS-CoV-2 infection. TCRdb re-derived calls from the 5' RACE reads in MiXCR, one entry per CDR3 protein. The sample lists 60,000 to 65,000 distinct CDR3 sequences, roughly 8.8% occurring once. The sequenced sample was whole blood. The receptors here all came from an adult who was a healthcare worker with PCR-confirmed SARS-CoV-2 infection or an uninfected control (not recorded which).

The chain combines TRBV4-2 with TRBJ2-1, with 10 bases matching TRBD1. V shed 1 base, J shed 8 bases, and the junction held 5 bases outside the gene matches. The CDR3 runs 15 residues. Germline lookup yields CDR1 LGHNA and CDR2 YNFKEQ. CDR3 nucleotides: TGTGCCAGCAGCCAAGCCGGGACAGGGGAGGATGAGCAGTTCTTC. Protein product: CASSQAGTGEDEQFF.

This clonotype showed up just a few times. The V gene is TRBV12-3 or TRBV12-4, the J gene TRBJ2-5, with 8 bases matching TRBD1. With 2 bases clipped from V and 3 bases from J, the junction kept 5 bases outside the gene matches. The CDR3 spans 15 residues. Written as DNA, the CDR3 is TGTGCCAGCAGTTTACGGACAGGGTTGAAAGAGACCCAGTACTTC. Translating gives CASSLRTGLKETQYF.

The CDR3 nucleotides are TGTGCCAGCAGTTTACGGATTAAGATGAACACTGAAGCTTTCTTT. It specifies CASSLRIKMNTEAFF. V gene TRBV12-3 or TRBV12-4 combines with J gene TRBJ1-1, with D unresolved. The CDR3 runs to 15 residues. V lost 2 bases to trimming and J lost 0 bases, with 10 bases between them.

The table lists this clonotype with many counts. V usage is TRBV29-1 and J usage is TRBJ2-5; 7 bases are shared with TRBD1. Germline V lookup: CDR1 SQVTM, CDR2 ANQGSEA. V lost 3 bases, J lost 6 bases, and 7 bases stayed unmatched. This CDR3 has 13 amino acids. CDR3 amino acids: CSVDGTGVQTQYF. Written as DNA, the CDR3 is TGCAGCGTTGATGGTACAGGGGTACAGACCCAGTACTTC.

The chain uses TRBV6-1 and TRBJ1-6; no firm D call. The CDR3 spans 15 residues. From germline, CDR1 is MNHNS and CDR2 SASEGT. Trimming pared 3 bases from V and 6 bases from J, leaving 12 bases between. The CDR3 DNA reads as TGTGCCAGCAGTGACTCACCGAAGCCTAATTCACCCCTCCACTTT. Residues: CASSDSPKPNSPLHF.

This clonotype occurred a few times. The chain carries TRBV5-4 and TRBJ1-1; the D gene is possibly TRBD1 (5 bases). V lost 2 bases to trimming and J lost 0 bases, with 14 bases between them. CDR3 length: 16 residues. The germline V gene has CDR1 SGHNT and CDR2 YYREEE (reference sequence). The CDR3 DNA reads TGTGCCAGCAGCTTAGTTTTTCGGGGCCTGAACACTGAAGCTTTCTTT. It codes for CASSLVFRGLNTEAFF.

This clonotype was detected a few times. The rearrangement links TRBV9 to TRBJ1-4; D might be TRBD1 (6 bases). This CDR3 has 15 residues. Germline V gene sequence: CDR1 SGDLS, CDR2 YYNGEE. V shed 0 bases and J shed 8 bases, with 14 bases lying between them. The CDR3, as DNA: TGTGCCAGCAGCGTAGGGCTGCAGGGGTACGAAAAACTGTTTTTT. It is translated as CASSVGLQGYEKLFF.

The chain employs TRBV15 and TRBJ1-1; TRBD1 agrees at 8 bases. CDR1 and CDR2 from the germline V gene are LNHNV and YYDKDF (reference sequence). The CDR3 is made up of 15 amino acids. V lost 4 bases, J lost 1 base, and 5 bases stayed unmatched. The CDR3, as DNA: TGTGCCACCAGCATAGTTGGGACAGGGAACACTGAAGCTTTCTTT. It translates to CATSIVGTGNTEAFF.

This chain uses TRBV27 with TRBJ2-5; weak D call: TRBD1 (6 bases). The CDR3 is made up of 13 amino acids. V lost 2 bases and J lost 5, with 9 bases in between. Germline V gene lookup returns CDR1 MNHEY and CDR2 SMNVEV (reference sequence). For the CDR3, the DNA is TGTGCCAGCAGTTTACCTACAGGGGAGACCCAGTACTTC. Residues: CASSLPTGETQYF.

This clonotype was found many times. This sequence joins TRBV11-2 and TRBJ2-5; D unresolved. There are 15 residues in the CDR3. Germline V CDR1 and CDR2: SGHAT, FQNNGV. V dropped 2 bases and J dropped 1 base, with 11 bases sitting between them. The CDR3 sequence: CASSLLFGSQETQYF. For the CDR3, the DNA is TGTGCCAGCAGCTTATTATTTGGGTCCCAAGAGACCCAGTACTTC.

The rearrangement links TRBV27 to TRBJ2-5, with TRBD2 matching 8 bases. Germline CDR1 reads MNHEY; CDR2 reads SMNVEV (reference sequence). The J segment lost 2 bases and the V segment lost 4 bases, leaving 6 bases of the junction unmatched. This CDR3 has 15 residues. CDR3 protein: CASSSGLGMQETQYF. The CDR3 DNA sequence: TGTGCCAGCAGTTCGGGACTAGGGATGCAAGAGACCCAGTACTTC.

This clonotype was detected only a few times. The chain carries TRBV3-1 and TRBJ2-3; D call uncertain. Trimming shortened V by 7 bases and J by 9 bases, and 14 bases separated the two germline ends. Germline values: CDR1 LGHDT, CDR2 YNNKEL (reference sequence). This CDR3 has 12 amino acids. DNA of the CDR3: TGTGCCAGCAAGTCACGGACCGAAACGCAGTATTTT. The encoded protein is CASKSRTETQYF.

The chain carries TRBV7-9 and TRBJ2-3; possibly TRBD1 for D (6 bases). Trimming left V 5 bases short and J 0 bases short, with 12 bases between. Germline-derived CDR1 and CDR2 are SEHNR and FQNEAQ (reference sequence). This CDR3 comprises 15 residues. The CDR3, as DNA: TGTGCCAGCAGCCCCGGGACAATTAGCACAGATACGCAGTATTTT. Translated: CASSPGTISTDTQYF.

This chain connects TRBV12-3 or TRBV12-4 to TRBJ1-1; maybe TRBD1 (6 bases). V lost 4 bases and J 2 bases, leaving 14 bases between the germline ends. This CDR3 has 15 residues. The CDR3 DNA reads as TGTGCCAGCAGTTCAAGGTTGGGGGCAAACACTGAAGCTTTCTTT. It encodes CASSSRLGANTEAFF.

The CDR3: CSARDRVRETQYF. DNA for the CDR3: TGCAGTGCTAGAGATCGCGTGAGAGAGACCCAGTACTTC. V is TRBV20-1 and J is TRBJ2-5; D call uncertain. Germline CDR1 DFQATT, CDR2 SNEGSKA (reference sequence). This CDR3 has 13 residues. V shed 0 bases and J shed 4 bases, with 9 bases lying between them.

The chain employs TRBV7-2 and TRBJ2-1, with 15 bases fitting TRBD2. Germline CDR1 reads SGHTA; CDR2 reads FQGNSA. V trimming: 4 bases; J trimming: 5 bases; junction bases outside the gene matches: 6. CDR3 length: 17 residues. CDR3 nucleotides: TGTGCCAGCAGCTCACCGGGACTAGCGGGGGGCAACAATGAGCAGTTCTTC. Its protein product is CASSSPGLAGGNNEQFF.

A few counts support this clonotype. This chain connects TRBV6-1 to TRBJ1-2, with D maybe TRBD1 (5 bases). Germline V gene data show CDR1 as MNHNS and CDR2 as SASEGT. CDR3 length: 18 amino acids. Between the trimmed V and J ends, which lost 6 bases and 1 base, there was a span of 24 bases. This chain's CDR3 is CASSEPGSSNYLNYGYTF. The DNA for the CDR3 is TGTGCCAGCAGCGAACCAGGGAGTTCCAATTACCTTAACTATGGCTACACCTTC.